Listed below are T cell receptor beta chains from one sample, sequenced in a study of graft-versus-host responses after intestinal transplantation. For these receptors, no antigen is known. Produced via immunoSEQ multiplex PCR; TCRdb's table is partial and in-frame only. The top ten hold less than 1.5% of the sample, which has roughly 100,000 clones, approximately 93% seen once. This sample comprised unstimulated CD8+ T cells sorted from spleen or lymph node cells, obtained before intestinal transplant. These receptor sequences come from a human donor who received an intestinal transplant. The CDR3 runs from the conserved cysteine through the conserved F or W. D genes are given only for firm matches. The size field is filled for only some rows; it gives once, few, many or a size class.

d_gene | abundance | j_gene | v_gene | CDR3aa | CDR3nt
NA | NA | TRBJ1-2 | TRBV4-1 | CASSQDGQGRGGYTF | TGCGCCAGCAGCCAAGATGGTCAGGGGAGAGGAGGCTACACCTTC
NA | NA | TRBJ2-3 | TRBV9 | CASSPTRGKGADTQYF | TGTGCCAGCAGCCCTACCCGGGGCAAAGGGGCAGATACGCAGTATTTT
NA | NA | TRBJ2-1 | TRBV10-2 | CASSDLAYNEQFF | TGCGCCAGCAGTGATCTAGCTTACAATGAGCAGTTCTTC
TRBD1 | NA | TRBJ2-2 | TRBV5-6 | CASSLAVGQGLTGELFF | TGTGCCAGCAGCCTGGCCGTGGGACAGGGACTCACCGGGGAGCTGTTTTTT
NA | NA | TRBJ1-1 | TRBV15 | CATSRGPNTEAFF | TGTGCCACCAGCAGGGGCCCGAACACTGAAGCTTTCTTT
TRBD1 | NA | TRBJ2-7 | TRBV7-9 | CASSPPDRDIGYEQYF | TGTGCCAGCAGCCCTCCGGACAGGGACATTGGGTACGAGCAGTACTTC
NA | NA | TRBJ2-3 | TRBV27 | CASRVRLADTQYF | TGTGCCAGCAGGGTAAGATTGGCAGATACGCAGTATTTT
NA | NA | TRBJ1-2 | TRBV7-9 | CASSPGTDYGYTF | TGTGCCAGCAGTCCCGGGACTGACTATGGCTACACCTTC
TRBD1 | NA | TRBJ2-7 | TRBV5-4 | CASSFEGQTYEQYF | TGTGCCAGCAGCTTCGAGGGACAGACCTACGAGCAGTACTTC
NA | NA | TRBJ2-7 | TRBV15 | CATGRDPSSYEQYF | TGTGCCACCGGGCGGGACCCCAGCTCCTACGAGCAGTACTTC
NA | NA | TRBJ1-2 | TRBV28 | CASSIHGMGGAVGYTF | TGTGCCAGCAGTATCCACGGGATGGGGGGGGCAGTTGGCTACACCTTC
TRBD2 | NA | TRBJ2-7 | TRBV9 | CASSAGLAGEYEQYF | TGTGCCAGCAGCGCCGGACTAGCGGGGGAATACGAGCAGTACTTC
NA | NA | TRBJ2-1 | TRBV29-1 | CSVLRDGHNEQFF | TGCAGCGTCCTCCGGGACGGACACAATGAGCAGTTCTTC
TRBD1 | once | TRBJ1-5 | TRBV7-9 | CASSQGVWQPQHF | TGTGCCAGCAGCCAGGGGGTGTGGCAGCCCCAGCATTTT
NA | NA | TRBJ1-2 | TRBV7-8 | CASSLAVYEDSNYGYTF | TGTGCCAGCAGCTTAGCGGTATATGAGGACAGTAACTATGGCTACACCTTC
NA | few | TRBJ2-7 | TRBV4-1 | CASSQVGAAGAYEQYF | TGCGCCAGCAGCCAAGTCGGTGCAGCAGGGGCCTACGAGCAGTACTTC